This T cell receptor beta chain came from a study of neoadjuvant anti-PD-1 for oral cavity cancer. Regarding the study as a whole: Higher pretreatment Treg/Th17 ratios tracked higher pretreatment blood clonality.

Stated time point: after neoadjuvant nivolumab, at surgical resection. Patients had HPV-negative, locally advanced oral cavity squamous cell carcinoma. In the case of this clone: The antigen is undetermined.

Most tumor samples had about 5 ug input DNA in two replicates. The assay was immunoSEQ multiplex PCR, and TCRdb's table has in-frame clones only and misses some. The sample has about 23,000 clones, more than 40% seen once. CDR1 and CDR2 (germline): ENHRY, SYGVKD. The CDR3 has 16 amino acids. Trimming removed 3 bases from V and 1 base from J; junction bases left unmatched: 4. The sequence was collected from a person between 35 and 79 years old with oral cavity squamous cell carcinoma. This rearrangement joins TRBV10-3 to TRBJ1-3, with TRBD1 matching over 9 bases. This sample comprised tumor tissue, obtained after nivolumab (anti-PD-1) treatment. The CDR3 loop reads CAISERDRDSGNTIYF. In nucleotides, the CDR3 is TGTGCCATCAGTGAAAGGGACAGGGATTCTGGAAACACCATATATTTT.